This T cell receptor (beta chain) emerged from a study of shared clonotypes between healthy human individuals. Study-wide context: The people who gave samples were a couple of women and three men aged 18 to 49. Three plates each covered CD4 naive and memory; CD8 naive two, CD8 memory one.

Naive CD8 populations comprised CD45RO-negative cells positively selected for CCR7, excluding terminally differentiated effector memory CD45RA+ cells. A word on this clone: The antigen remains undetermined.

Overall study findings and caveats: Naive CD4 clonotypes overlapped across a handful of donors at around 4.8%.

The test was conducted at deep level. The repertoire was sequenced with immunoSEQ multiplex PCR; TCRdb's copy has only in-frame clones and lacks some. The data hold over 2 million clones, with just under 95% observed a single time. V trimming: 6 bases; J trimming: 4 bases; junction bases outside the gene matches: 3. The CDR3 contains 13 residues. The germline V gene encodes CDR1 SNHLY and CDR2 FYNNEI. Source material: naive CD8+ T cells sorted from blood. This sequence originates from a man aged 18 to 29 in good health. The rearrangement links TRBV2 to TRBJ2-4; TRBD1 matches at 7 bases. CDR3 region: CASRPGQKNIQYF. CDR3 DNA sequence: TGTGCCAGCAGGCCGGGACAGAAAAACATTCAGTACTTC.